The 8 T cell receptor beta chains given below trace back to one sample, sequenced in a study of blood T cell repertoires in COVID-19. Profiling relied on immunoSEQ multiplex PCR, and the TCRdb table lists in-frame clones only, not all of them. The data contain some 56,000 clones, roughly 80% of them singletons. The specimen sequenced was peripheral blood. The source is a woman aged 80 or over with acute or convalescent COVID-19.

This clone was recorded only once. This chain uses TRBV3-1 (or the pseudogene TRBV3-2) with TRBJ1-5, with D possibly being TRBD1 (5 bases). V lost 0 bases to trimming and J lost 7 bases, with 16 bases between them. CDR3 length: 16 residues. Germline V gene sequence: CDR1 LGHDT, CDR2 YNNKEL (reference sequence). The CDR3 DNA follows: TGTGCCAGCAGCCAAGATGGTAGGGGAATGGGGCAGCCCCAGCATTTT. Protein sequence: CASSQDGRGMGQPQHF.

The chain joins TRBV7-2 to TRBJ1-1; possibly TRBD1 for D (6 bases). This CDR3 comprises 12 residues. CDR1 and CDR2 (germline): SGHTA, FQGNSA. Trimming cost V 6 bases and J 11 bases, with 16 bases left between them. The CDR3 spells CASRPTGLMAFF. The CDR3 DNA sequence: TGTGCCAGCAGACCTACAGGGCTTATGGCTTTCTTT.

CDR3 DNA: TGTGCCAGCAGCCGCCCAGGGATTAGTAGCTATGGCTACACCTTC. This codes for CASSRPGISSYGYTF. This chain links TRBV5-4 with TRBJ1-2, with D possibly matching TRBD1 (5 bases). CDR3 length equals 15 residues. Deletions cut 4 bases from V and 4 bases from J, with 17 bases between. The germline gives CDR1 SGHNT, CDR2 YYREEE (reference sequence).

The V gene is TRBV5-6, the J gene TRBJ2-6; D gene ambiguous. The germline V and J ends were trimmed by 4 bases and 0 bases, with 8 bases remaining between them. The CDR3 sequence is 15 residues long. Germline loops: CDR1 SGHDT, CDR2 YYEEEE. The CDR3 region has the DNA TGTGCCAGCAGCCCACTTTTCTCTGGGGCCAACGTCCTGACTTTC. Residues: CASSPLFSGANVLTF. Together with reference TRBV5-6 and TRBJ2-6, the CDR3 gives the full variable domain: DAGVTQSPTHLIKTRGQQVTLRCSPKSGHDTVSWYQQALGQGPQFIFQYYEEEERQRGNFPDRFSGHQFPNYSSELNVNALLLGDSALYLCASSPLFSGANVLTFGAGSRLTVL.

This clone was seen a single time. This chain connects TRBV29-1 to TRBJ2-3, with a tentative D call TRBD1 (6 bases). Per the germline V gene, CDR1 is SQVTM and CDR2 is ANQGSEA. Trimming cost V 8 bases and J 8 bases, with 14 bases left between them. CDR3 length equals 11 residues. The DNA of the CDR3 is TGCAGCTTTCTACAGGGAGTTACGCAGTATTTT. It specifies CSFLQGVTQYF.

V gene TRBV5-8 combines with J gene TRBJ1-1; no reliable D call. V was cut by 1 base and J by 1 base, with 5 bases left in between. Germline CDR1 SGHTS, CDR2 YDEGEE. CDR3 length: 13 residues. CDR3 coding DNA: TGTGCCAGCAGCTTGCTTCGGAACACTGAAGCTTTCTTT. It codes for CASSLLRNTEAFF.

This clone was detected only a few times. This sequence joins TRBV6-2 or TRBV6-3 and TRBJ1-3; a possible D gene is TRBD1 (5 bases). This CDR3 contains 14 residues. Germline V gives CDR1 MNHEY, CDR2 SVGEGT. V lost 4 bases and J 0 bases, leaving 7 bases between the germline ends. CDR3 sequence: CASSWGDSGNTIYF. The CDR3, as DNA: TGTGCCAGCAGTTGGGGGGACTCTGGAAACACCATATATTTT.

V and J are TRBV6-6 and TRBJ1-2; D possibly corresponds to TRBD1 (5 bases). Germline CDR1 is MNHNY and CDR2 is SVGAGI (reference sequence). This CDR3 region has 16 residues. V lost 2 bases and J 5 bases, leaving 18 bases between the germline ends. CDR3 protein: CASSYVQDSVQYGYTF. In DNA, the CDR3 is TGTGCCAGCAGTTACGTACAGGATTCCGTGCAATATGGCTACACCTTC.